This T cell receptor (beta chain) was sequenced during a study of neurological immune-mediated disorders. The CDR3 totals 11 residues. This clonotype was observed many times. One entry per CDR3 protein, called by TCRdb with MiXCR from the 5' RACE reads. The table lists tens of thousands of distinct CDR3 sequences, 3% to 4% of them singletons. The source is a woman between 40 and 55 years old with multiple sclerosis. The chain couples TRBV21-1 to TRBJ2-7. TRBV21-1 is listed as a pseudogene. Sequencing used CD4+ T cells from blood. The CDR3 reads CASSGSYEQYF. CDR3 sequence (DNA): TGTGCCAGCAGCGGCTCCTACGAGCAGTACTTC.